A selection of T cell receptor beta chains follows, all from one sample in a study of T cell repertoires in cytomegalovirus infection. TCRdb called the reads again in MiXCR, with one record for every CDR3 protein. The sample has about 490,000 distinct CDR3 sequences, around a quarter seen once. Specimen: PBMCs. Every receptor here comes from a human donor in good health (CMV status not recorded). Some clones in this sample may be carry-over from other donors' samples. Both conserved end residues are part of each CDR3. A D gene is named only where the DNA matches it firmly. For some rows the clone size is stated as once, few or many, or as a class when expanded; others skip it.

>TRBJ2-5|TRBV20-1|TRBD2|few
CSAGGGGRGTQYF
TGCAGTGCGGGTGGCGGGGGACGGGGGACCCAGTACTTC
>TRBJ2-1|TRBV7-9|TRBD1|.
CASSPGQYFNEQFF
TGTGCCAGCAGCCCGGGACAGTACTTCAATGAGCAGTTCTTC
>TRBJ2-3|TRBV7-2|.|few
CASSSYRVADTQYF
TGTGCCAGCAGCTCCTACAGGGTCGCAGATACGCAGTATTTT
>TRBJ2-7|TRBV20-1|TRBD2|few
CSRSGTTYEQYF
TGCAGTAGGAGCGGGACCACCTACGAGCAGTACTTC
>TRBJ2-1|TRBV19|TRBD1|few
CASSTVRGNEQFF
TGTGCCAGTAGTACCGTCAGGGGGAATGAGCAGTTCTTC
>TRBJ2-7|TRBV19|TRBD1|.
CASSILGQVDEQYF
TGTGCCAGTAGTATACTGGGACAGGTAGACGAGCAGTACTTC
>TRBJ2-7|TRBV7-2|.|few
CASSPFYYEQYF
TGTGCCAGCAGCCCGTTCTACTACGAGCAGTACTTC
>TRBJ2-1|TRBV19|TRBD1|.
CASTDRRGWLQGVVDEQFF
TGTGCCAGTACCGACCGTCGGGGTTGGTTACAGGGGGTGGTCGATGAGCAGTTCTTC
>TRBJ1-5|TRBV19|TRBD1|few
CASSTTDRGSYQPQHF
TGTGCCAGTAGCACTACTGACAGGGGGTCTTATCAGCCCCAGCATTTT
>TRBJ2-5|TRBV7-9|TRBD2|.
CASTHSQEGTSQETQYF
TGTGCCAGCACCCATAGTCAGGAGGGGACTAGTCAAGAGACCCAGTACTTC
>TRBJ1-4|TRBV27|TRBD1|once
CASSPSIGDRAEKLFF
TGTGCCAGCAGCCCTTCGATCGGGGACAGGGCCGAAAAACTGTTTTTT
>TRBJ2-5|TRBV3-1|TRBD1|.
CASSHRGQGALETQYF
TGTGCCAGCAGTCATCGAGGTCAGGGGGCGTTGGAGACCCAGTACTTC
>TRBJ2-4|TRBV2|TRBD2|.
CASSEALSGSKGYF
TGTGCCAGCAGTGAAGCGCTTAGCGGGAGTAAGGGGTACTTC
>TRBJ1-1|TRBV6-2/TRBV6-3|TRBD1|.
CASSLTGMENTEAFF
TGTGCCAGCAGTTTGACAGGGATGGAGAACACTGAAGCTTTCTTT
>TRBJ2-7|TRBV18|TRBD2|.
CASSPLTSGWSYEQYF
TGTGCCAGCTCACCGCTCACTAGCGGGTGGTCCTACGAGCAGTACTTC
>TRBJ2-5|TRBV7-2|TRBD1|few
CASSTGTGRETQYF
TGTGCCAGCAGCACCGGGACAGGGAGGGAGACCCAGTACTTC
>TRBJ2-7|TRBV6-2/TRBV6-3|.|few
CASRDSPKDYEQYF
TGTGCCAGCAGGGATTCCCCGAAGGACTACGAGCAGTACTTC
>TRBJ1-4|TRBV28|TRBD1|.
CASSLLGQGMSANEKLFF
TGTGCCAGCAGCTTACTAGGACAGGGGATGTCGGCTAATGAAAAACTGTTTTTT
>TRBJ1-1|TRBV15|.|.
CATSSQGVGTEAFF
TGTGCCACCAGCTCCCAAGGGGTCGGCACTGAAGCTTTCTTT
>TRBJ1-2|TRBV7-8|TRBD1|many
CASSARTGGSESYGYTF
TGTGCCAGCAGCGCGAGAACAGGGGGCTCCGAGTCCTATGGCTACACCTTC
>TRBJ1-1|TRBV19|.|.
CASKSWTLTLNTEAFF
TGTGCCAGTAAATCCTGGACATTAACTCTGAACACTGAAGCTTTCTTT
>TRBJ2-2|TRBV11-2|TRBD2|few
CASSPSGRVAGELFF
TGTGCCAGCAGCCCTAGCGGGAGGGTCGCCGGGGAGCTGTTTTTT